This TCR beta chain was recorded in a study of T cell responses to AZD1222 COVID-19 vaccine. The assay was immunoSEQ multiplex PCR, and TCRdb's table has in-frame clones only and misses some. Of fewer than 150,000 clones detected, 80% to 90% appear once; the ten largest clones hold approximately 9.4%. Germline V gene data show CDR1 as LNHDA and CDR2 as SQIVND (reference sequence). This CDR3 contains 15 residues. With 6 bases removed from V and 7 bases from J, the gap between germline ends came to 19 bases. This clone was counted between two and nine times. Material: peripheral blood, obtained 28 days after the second AZD1222 dose. This clonotype was obtained from an adult who received the AZD1222 COVID-19 vaccine. The chain is built from TRBV19 and TRBJ1-5; a weak D match, TRBD1 (5 bases). In DNA form, the CDR3 reads TGTGCCAGTAGGCCTGAAGAGGGGCGGAGGCAGCCCCAGCATTTT. This gives the protein CASRPEEGRRQPQHF.